This T cell receptor (beta chain) comes out of a study of T cells in localized non-small cell lung cancer. Notes on this clone: Its specificity is not known.

Only in-frame clones appear in the TCRdb table, and some are missing; sequencing was by immunoSEQ multiplex PCR. The profile shows tens of thousands of clones, roughly 75% of them singletons. The CDR3 is made up of 11 amino acids. Germline lookup yields CDR1 MDHEN and CDR2 SYDVKM. Trimming pared 7 bases from V and 6 bases from J, leaving 8 bases between. Regarding the study as a whole: T cell clonality was highest in uninvolved adjacent lung, above tumor. The study sequenced only one region of the tumor. As a result, intratumor heterogeneity could not be excluded and remains possible. Adjacent lung exhibited a median of approximately 59 among the 100 most abundant tumor clones. Longer overall survival associated with higher blood T cell density; shorter survival with higher adjacent-lung clonality.

The V call is TRBV28, the J call TRBJ2-3, with D hard to call. This TCR came from a man between 40 and 69 years old with stage II squamous cell lung carcinoma. The source material was PBMCs, sampled before any cancer treatment. This CDR3 reads CASTLRDTQYF. CDR3 DNA sequence: TGTGCCAGCACCTTGAGGGATACGCAGTATTTT.